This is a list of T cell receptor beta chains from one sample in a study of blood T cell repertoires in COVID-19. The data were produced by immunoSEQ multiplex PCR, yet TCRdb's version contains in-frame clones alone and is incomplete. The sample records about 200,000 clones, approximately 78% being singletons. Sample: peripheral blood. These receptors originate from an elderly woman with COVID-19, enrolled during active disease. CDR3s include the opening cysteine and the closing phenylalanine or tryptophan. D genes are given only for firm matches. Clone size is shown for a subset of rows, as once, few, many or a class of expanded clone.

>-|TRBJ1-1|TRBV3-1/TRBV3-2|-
TGTGCCAGCAGCCACGGTGACAGGAACACTGAAGCTTTCTTT
CASSHGDRNTEAFF
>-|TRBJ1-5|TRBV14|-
TGTGCCAGCAGCCAAGACATCAGGGTAAGGAGCAATCAGCCCCAGCATTTT
CASSQDIRVRSNQPQHF
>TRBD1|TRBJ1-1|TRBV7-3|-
TGTGCCAGCAGCTTAGCCCCGACAGGGCCGGCTTTCTTT
CASSLAPTGPAFF
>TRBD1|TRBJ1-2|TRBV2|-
TGTGCCAGCAAGTACAGGGGCATTAACTATGGCTACACCTTC
CASKYRGINYGYTF
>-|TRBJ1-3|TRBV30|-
TGTGCCTGGAGTGTAACAGGGATACACACCATATATTTT
CAWSVTGIHTIYF
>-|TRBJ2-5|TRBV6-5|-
TGTGCCAGCAGACGAGTCCTCCAAGAGACCCAGTACTTC
CASRRVLQETQYF
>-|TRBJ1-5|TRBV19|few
TGTGCCAGTAGTATAGAGCACAGCCTCAATCAGCCCCAGCATTTT
CASSIEHSLNQPQHF
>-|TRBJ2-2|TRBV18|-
TGTGCCAGCTCACCCTTTCCGGGCGGGGAGCTGTTTTTT
CASSPFPGGELFF
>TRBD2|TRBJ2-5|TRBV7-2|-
TGTGCCAGCAGCAGAGCGGGAGGGGGAGAGACCCAGTACTTC
CASSRAGGGETQYF
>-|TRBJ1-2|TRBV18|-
TGTGCCAGCTCACCGGGTACAGGGCATGGCTACACCTTC
CASSPGTGHGYTF
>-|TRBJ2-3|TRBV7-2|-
TGTGCCAGCAGCTTAGTCGGAGGGAAAGGTACGCAGTATTTT
CASSLVGGKGTQYF
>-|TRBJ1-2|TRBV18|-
TGTGCCAGCTCACCTCCGGTGGCGGCAGACTATGGCTACACCTTC
CASSPPVAADYGYTF
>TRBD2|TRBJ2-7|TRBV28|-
TGTGCCAGCAGTCCCCCCGGGCTAGCGGGGGCCTACGAGCAGTACTTC
CASSPPGLAGAYEQYF
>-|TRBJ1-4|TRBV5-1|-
TGCGCCAGCAGCTTGGGCGAGGTATCAACTAATGAAAAACTGTTTTTT
CASSLGEVSTNEKLFF
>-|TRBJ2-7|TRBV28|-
TGTGCCAGCATCCAGGGACATGGGCCCTACGAGCAGTACTTC
CASIQGHGPYEQYF
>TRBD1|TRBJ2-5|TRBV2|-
TGTGCCAGCAGTGAGAGGGCGACAGGGAAAGAGACCCAGTACTTC
CASSERATGKETQYF
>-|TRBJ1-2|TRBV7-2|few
TGTGCCAGCAGCTCTCCGGGCTATGGCTACACCTTC
CASSSPGYGYTF
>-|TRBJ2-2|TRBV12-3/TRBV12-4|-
TGTGCCAGCAGTTTAGACGGTCCTGGGGAGCTGTTTTTT
CASSLDGPGELFF
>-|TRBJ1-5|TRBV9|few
TGTGCCAGCAGCGGACCCCAGGGGAATCAGCCCCAGCATTTT
CASSGPQGNQPQHF
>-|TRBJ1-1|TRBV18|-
TGTGCCAGCTCACCGAATTGGGCCCTTGAAGCTTTCTTT
CASSPNWALEAFF
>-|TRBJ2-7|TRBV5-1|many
TGCGCCAGCAGCCAGAAAGCGTCAAGCTCCTACGAGCAGTACTTC
CASSQKASSSYEQYF
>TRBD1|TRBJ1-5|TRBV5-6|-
TGTGCCAGCAGCTTGAGGGGGACAGGGGGCGGGCAGCCCCAGCATTTT
CASSLRGTGGGQPQHF
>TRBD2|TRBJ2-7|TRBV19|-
TGTGCCAGCAAGACTAGCGGGAGTGGGGAGCAGTACTTC
CASKTSGSGEQYF
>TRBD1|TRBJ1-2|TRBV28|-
TGTGCCAGCAGGACCAATCGACAGGGGGACTATGGCTACACCTTC
CASRTNRQGDYGYTF
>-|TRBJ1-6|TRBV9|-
TGTGCCAGCAGCGTGCCGCCCGGGGGTCCTAATTCACCCCTCCACTTT
CASSVPPGGPNSPLHF
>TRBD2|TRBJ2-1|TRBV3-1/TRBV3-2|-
TGTGCCAGCAGCCAAGATCGACTAGCGGGCAATGAGCAGTTCTTC
CASSQDRLAGNEQFF
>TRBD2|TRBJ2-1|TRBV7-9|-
TGTGCCAGCAGCCTGGGGACTAGCGGCAATGAGCAGTTCTTC
CASSLGTSGNEQFF
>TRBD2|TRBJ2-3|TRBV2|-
TGTGCCAGCAGGGGTCGTAGTAGCGGGTGGTCAGATACGCAGTATTTT
CASRGRSSGWSDTQYF
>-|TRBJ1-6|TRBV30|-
TGTGCCTGGAGAAACATAGCTCCTGGGGGGAATTCACCCCTCCACTTT
CAWRNIAPGGNSPLHF
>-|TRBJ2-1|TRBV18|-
TGTGCCAGCTCACCACTCTGGCGGGGACACAATGAGCAGTTCTTC
CASSPLWRGHNEQFF
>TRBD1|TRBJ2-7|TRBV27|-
TGTGCCAGCAGGCCCCGTACCGGGACAGGGTTTTCCTACGAGCAGTACTTC
CASRPRTGTGFSYEQYF
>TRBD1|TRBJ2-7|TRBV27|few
TGTGCCAGCAACACAGGGGCAGGGGCTTCCTACGAGCAGTACTTC
CASNTGAGASYEQYF
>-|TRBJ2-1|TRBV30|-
TGTGCCTGGAGTTCAGATTTAGGTGGAGTCAATGAGCAGTTCTTC
CAWSSDLGGVNEQFF
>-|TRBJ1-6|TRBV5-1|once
TGCGCCAGCCGAGTCTCCCGGGGTAATTCACCCCTCCACTTT
CASRVSRGNSPLHF
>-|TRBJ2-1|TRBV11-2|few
TGTGCCAGCAGCCTCATGGGGGGGCATGAGCAGTTCTTC
CASSLMGGHEQFF
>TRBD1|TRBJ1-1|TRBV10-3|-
TGTGCCATCAGTGAGACAGGGGCCCAGAACACTGAAGCTTTCTTT
CAISETGAQNTEAFF
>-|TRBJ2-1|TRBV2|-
TGTGCCAGCAGGACAGTTTCCTACAATGAGCAGTTCTTC
CASRTVSYNEQFF
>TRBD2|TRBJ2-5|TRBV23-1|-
TGCGCCAGCAGTCAGGCCCGGAGATTCATTCTAGCGGGAGGGTATACCCAGTACTTC
CASSQARRFILAGGYTQYF
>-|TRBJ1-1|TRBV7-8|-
TGTGCCAGCAGCCACGGGATGGGCACTGAAGCTTTCTTT
CASSHGMGTEAFF
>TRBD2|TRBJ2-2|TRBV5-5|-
TGTGCCAGCAGTATAGCGGGGGGTAAAGGAACCGGGGAGCTGTTTTTT
CASSIAGGKGTGELFF
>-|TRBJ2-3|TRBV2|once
TGTGCCAGCAGGTCCGGTCGGGGTCCTTACACAGATACGCAGTATTTT
CASRSGRGPYTDTQYF
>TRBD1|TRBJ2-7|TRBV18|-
TGTGCCAGCTCACCATTTGTTGGCGGACAGGTCTACGAGCAGTACTTC
CASSPFVGGQVYEQYF
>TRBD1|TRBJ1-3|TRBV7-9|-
TGTGCCAGCAGCTTCAGACAGGGCAGCTCTGGAAACACCATATATTTT
CASSFRQGSSGNTIYF
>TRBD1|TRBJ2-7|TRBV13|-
TGTGCCAGCAGCTACCGGGACAGGGACCAGGGGCAGTACTTC
CASSYRDRDQGQYF
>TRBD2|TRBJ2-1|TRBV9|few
TGTGCCAGCAGCGTAGCCCGGGGGGGCCATAATGAGCAGTTCTTC
CASSVARGGHNEQFF
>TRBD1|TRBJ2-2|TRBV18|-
TGTGCCAGCTCACGACAGGGTCGGGAGGAGCTGTTTTTT
CASSRQGREELFF